These 2 T cell receptor beta chains originate from one sample sequenced in a study of shared clonotypes between healthy human individuals. Produced via immunoSEQ multiplex PCR; TCRdb's table is partial and in-frame only. The data show about 2.3 million clones, around 90% seen once. Input material: naive CD4+ T cells from PBMCs. Subset defined: CD45RA+ positively selected. Receptor source: a man aged 18 to 29 in good health. Some clones in this sample may be carry-over from other donors' samples.

The genes are TRBV18 and TRBJ2-5; tentative D call: TRBD2 (6 bases). Looked up from germline, CDR1 is KGHSH and CDR2 is LQKENI. This CDR3 has 18 amino acids. V gave up 6 bases and J gave up 4 bases, with 27 bases separating them. The CDR3 protein is CASSKVQLSGRLGETQYF. The CDR3 nucleotides read TGTGCCAGCTCGAAGGTCCAGCTGTCAGGGAGGTTGGGAGAGACCCAGTACTTC.

The chain recombines TRBV28 with TRBJ2-5; 11 bases are a match to TRBD1. Gene TRBJ2-7 matches the end of the DNA better, so the J call may be wrong. This CDR3 has 15 residues. CDR1 is MDHEN, CDR2 SYDVKM, per germline. CDR3 DNA sequence: TGTGCCAGCAGTATTTGGACAGGGGGCTTCTACGAGCAGTACTTC. Amino acids: CASSIWTGGFYEQYF.